Listed below are T cell receptor beta chains from one sample, sequenced in a study of blood T cell repertoires in COVID-19. Measured with immunoSEQ multiplex PCR; TCRdb has only the in-frame clones, and not every one. The data show tens of thousands of clones, with 70% to 90% seen just once and 5.5% to 8% held by the top ten. Sequencing used peripheral blood. The source is a man aged 50-59 years with active COVID-19. Both conserved end residues are part of each CDR3. Fields, in order: J gene, D gene, clone size, V gene, CDR3 protein, CDR3 DNA. The D gene is left open where the match is weak. Some rows have no size entry. The others give once, few or many, or a class for an expanded clone.

j_call: TRBJ2-3; d_call: .; clone_size: once; v_call: TRBV7-7; cdr3_aa: CASSLATRDTQYF; cdr3_nt: TGTGCCAGCAGCTTAGCGACTAGGGATACGCAGTATTTT
j_call: TRBJ1-5; d_call: .; clone_size: few; v_call: TRBV6-6; cdr3_aa: CASSPLNRLNEPQHF; cdr3_nt: TGTGCCAGCAGTCCCCTCAACAGGCTTAATGAACCCCAGCATTTT
j_call: TRBJ2-1; d_call: TRBD1; clone_size: .; v_call: TRBV6-5; cdr3_aa: CASSISPGQFNEQFF; cdr3_nt: TGTGCCAGCAGTATTTCTCCGGGACAGTTTAATGAGCAGTTCTTC
j_call: TRBJ2-5; d_call: TRBD2; clone_size: .; v_call: TRBV6-5; cdr3_aa: CASTSPGLAGTQYF; cdr3_nt: TGTGCCAGCACCTCCCCGGGACTAGCAGGGACCCAGTACTTC
j_call: TRBJ2-4; d_call: TRBD1; clone_size: .; v_call: TRBV29-1; cdr3_aa: CSVETGGGKNIQYF; cdr3_nt: TGCAGCGTTGAAACAGGGGGAGGAAAAAACATTCAGTACTTC
j_call: TRBJ2-5; d_call: .; clone_size: once; v_call: TRBV18; cdr3_aa: CASSPIGAGSQETQYF; cdr3_nt: TGTGCCAGCTCACCAATTGGGGCGGGGAGCCAAGAGACCCAGTACTTC
j_call: TRBJ1-5; d_call: .; clone_size: few; v_call: TRBV2; cdr3_aa: CASTQGQRQPQHF; cdr3_nt: TGTGCCAGCACCCAAGGACAGCGGCAGCCCCAGCATTTT
j_call: TRBJ2-7; d_call: TRBD1; clone_size: .; v_call: TRBV6-5; cdr3_aa: CASGRGPYEQYF; cdr3_nt: TGTGCCAGCGGTAGGGGGCCCTACGAGCAGTACTTC
j_call: TRBJ1-4; d_call: TRBD1; clone_size: .; v_call: TRBV3-1/TRBV3-2; cdr3_aa: CASSPTGAPNEKLFF; cdr3_nt: TGTGCCAGCAGCCCAACAGGGGCGCCTAATGAAAAACTGTTTTTT
j_call: TRBJ1-4; d_call: .; clone_size: .; v_call: TRBV5-1; cdr3_aa: CASSLGSQGNEKLFF; cdr3_nt: TGCGCCAGCAGCTTGGGCTCACAGGGTAATGAAAAACTGTTTTTT
j_call: TRBJ2-3; d_call: TRBD1; clone_size: .; v_call: TRBV6-5; cdr3_aa: CASRPGTGAKNF; cdr3_nt: TGTGCCAGCAGGCCCGGGACAGGTGCCAAGAATTTT
j_call: TRBJ2-2; d_call: TRBD1; clone_size: .; v_call: TRBV6-5; cdr3_aa: CASRRDRGISGELFF; cdr3_nt: TGTGCCAGCAGAAGGGACAGGGGTATCTCCGGGGAGCTGTTTTTT
j_call: TRBJ1-2; d_call: TRBD1; clone_size: .; v_call: TRBV18; cdr3_aa: CASSPSGQGGYGYTF; cdr3_nt: TGTGCCAGCTCACCGTCCGGACAGGGGGGGTATGGCTACACCTTC
j_call: TRBJ2-6; d_call: .; clone_size: .; v_call: TRBV9; cdr3_aa: CASSALVDSGANVLTF; cdr3_nt: TGTGCCAGCAGCGCCTTGGTAGACTCTGGGGCCAACGTCCTGACTTTC
j_call: TRBJ1-4; d_call: .; clone_size: .; v_call: TRBV30; cdr3_aa: CAWGDGGAKAFF; cdr3_nt: TGTGCCTGGGGGGACGGGGGTGCTAAAGCGTTTTTT
j_call: TRBJ2-7; d_call: .; clone_size: .; v_call: TRBV9; cdr3_aa: CASSVGGRGTGEQYF; cdr3_nt: TGTGCCAGCAGCGTAGGTGGACGGGGGACGGGGGAGCAGTACTTC
j_call: TRBJ1-4; d_call: TRBD1; clone_size: .; v_call: TRBV24-1; cdr3_aa: CATSDSGQGGNEKLFF; cdr3_nt: TGTGCCACCAGTGATTCCGGACAGGGTGGAAATGAAAAACTGTTTTTT
j_call: TRBJ2-2; d_call: .; clone_size: once; v_call: TRBV11-3; cdr3_aa: CASSLRGDTGELFF; cdr3_nt: TGTGCCAGCAGTCTCAGGGGGGACACCGGGGAGCTGTTTTTT
j_call: TRBJ1-2; d_call: .; clone_size: .; v_call: TRBV24-1; cdr3_aa: CATSESGRANYGYTF; cdr3_nt: TGTGCCACCAGTGAGTCAGGAAGAGCTAACTATGGCTACACCTTC
j_call: TRBJ2-5; d_call: TRBD2; clone_size: .; v_call: TRBV6-2/TRBV6-3; cdr3_aa: CASSQTSGTQETQYF; cdr3_nt: TGTGCCAGCAGTCAGACTAGCGGGACGCAAGAGACCCAGTACTTC
j_call: TRBJ1-3; d_call: .; clone_size: .; v_call: TRBV5-6; cdr3_aa: CASSLGTAILSGNTIYF; cdr3_nt: TGTGCCAGCAGCTTGGGGACAGCCATTCTTTCTGGAAACACCATATATTTT
j_call: TRBJ1-2; d_call: .; clone_size: .; v_call: TRBV18; cdr3_aa: CASSSTGTRYGYTF; cdr3_nt: TGTGCCAGCTCGTCTACCGGGACACGCTATGGCTACACCTTC
j_call: TRBJ2-3; d_call: .; clone_size: .; v_call: TRBV20-1; cdr3_aa: CSASVEGLLSTDTQYF; cdr3_nt: TGCAGTGCTAGTGTTGAGGGACTGCTAAGCACAGATACGCAGTATTTT
j_call: TRBJ1-1; d_call: .; clone_size: medium-sized; v_call: TRBV29-1; cdr3_aa: CSAGSGETEAFF; cdr3_nt: TGCAGCGCCGGGTCGGGGGAGACTGAAGCTTTCTTT
j_call: TRBJ2-7; d_call: TRBD1; clone_size: .; v_call: TRBV4-1; cdr3_aa: CASSQVTGQGIYEQYF; cdr3_nt: TGCGCCAGCAGCCAAGTAACGGGACAGGGAATCTACGAGCAGTACTTC
j_call: TRBJ2-1; d_call: TRBD1; clone_size: .; v_call: TRBV2; cdr3_aa: CASRGTADAYNEQFF; cdr3_nt: TGTGCCAGCAGGGGGACAGCGGACGCATACAATGAGCAGTTCTTC
j_call: TRBJ1-2; d_call: TRBD1; clone_size: .; v_call: TRBV5-1; cdr3_aa: CASSSETGGRGYTF; cdr3_nt: TGCGCCAGCAGCTCGGAGACAGGGGGCCGGGGCTACACCTTC
j_call: TRBJ1-5; d_call: TRBD1; clone_size: .; v_call: TRBV2; cdr3_aa: CASRGDRGNQPQHF; cdr3_nt: TGTGCCAGCAGGGGGGACAGGGGCAATCAGCCCCAGCATTTT
j_call: TRBJ2-3; d_call: .; clone_size: .; v_call: TRBV7-6; cdr3_aa: CASSRADTQYF; cdr3_nt: TGTGCCAGCAGCCGTGCAGATACGCAGTATTTT
j_call: TRBJ1-6; d_call: .; clone_size: few; v_call: TRBV5-4; cdr3_aa: CASSYTGSPLHF; cdr3_nt: TGTGCCAGCAGCTACACGGGTTCACCCCTCCACTTT
j_call: TRBJ1-5; d_call: TRBD1; clone_size: .; v_call: TRBV6-5; cdr3_aa: CASSITGVGQPQHF; cdr3_nt: TGTGCCAGCAGTATCACAGGGGTTGGGCAGCCCCAGCATTTT
j_call: TRBJ1-1; d_call: TRBD1; clone_size: .; v_call: TRBV28; cdr3_aa: CASSPGTGPEAFF; cdr3_nt: TGTGCCAGCAGTCCGGGGACAGGGCCTGAAGCTTTCTTT
j_call: TRBJ1-1; d_call: .; clone_size: .; v_call: TRBV7-9; cdr3_aa: CASSPTGGNEAFF; cdr3_nt: TGTGCCAGCAGCCCAACGGGGGGTAATGAAGCTTTCTTT
j_call: TRBJ1-3; d_call: .; clone_size: .; v_call: TRBV24-1; cdr3_aa: CATSDSGTTPGNTIYF; cdr3_nt: TGTGCCACCAGTGACTCCGGGACAACTCCTGGAAACACCATATATTTT
j_call: TRBJ2-5; d_call: .; clone_size: .; v_call: TRBV4-2; cdr3_aa: CASSQEEGVTQYF; cdr3_nt: TGTGCCAGCAGCCAAGAGGAAGGGGTGACCCAGTACTTC
j_call: TRBJ2-4; d_call: .; clone_size: .; v_call: TRBV6-5; cdr3_aa: CASRSLGVVYF; cdr3_nt: TGTGCCAGCAGGTCCCTAGGGGTGGTGTACTTC
j_call: TRBJ2-2; d_call: TRBD2; clone_size: once; v_call: TRBV13; cdr3_aa: CASSLFGLASRGAGELFF; cdr3_nt: TGTGCCAGCAGCTTGTTTGGACTAGCGTCACGAGGGGCCGGGGAGCTGTTTTTT
j_call: TRBJ1-4; d_call: .; clone_size: .; v_call: TRBV7-9; cdr3_aa: CASSLSRGEKLFF; cdr3_nt: TGTGCCAGCAGCCTCTCCAGAGGTGAAAAACTGTTTTTT
j_call: TRBJ1-1; d_call: .; clone_size: .; v_call: TRBV4-1; cdr3_aa: CASSQVAGIMNTEAFF; cdr3_nt: TGCGCCAGCAGCCAAGTTGCGGGGATAATGAACACTGAAGCTTTCTTT
j_call: TRBJ1-1; d_call: TRBD1; clone_size: few; v_call: TRBV12-5; cdr3_aa: CASGLNPGQEAFF; cdr3_nt: TGTGCTAGTGGTTTGAATCCGGGACAGGAAGCTTTCTTT
j_call: TRBJ2-2; d_call: .; clone_size: .; v_call: TRBV9; cdr3_aa: CASSVGAAANTGELFF; cdr3_nt: TGTGCCAGCAGCGTAGGGGCAGCCGCGAACACCGGGGAGCTGTTTTTT
j_call: TRBJ1-1; d_call: .; clone_size: few; v_call: TRBV9; cdr3_aa: CASSVAAGDDTEAFF; cdr3_nt: TGTGCCAGCAGCGTAGCGGCAGGGGATGACACTGAAGCTTTCTTT
j_call: TRBJ2-2; d_call: TRBD2; clone_size: .; v_call: TRBV7-2; cdr3_aa: CASSLVRASGRAGELFF; cdr3_nt: TGTGCCAGCAGCTTAGTACGGGCTAGCGGGAGGGCCGGGGAGCTGTTTTTT
j_call: TRBJ2-1; d_call: TRBD2; clone_size: .; v_call: TRBV5-1; cdr3_aa: CASSLGTSGNEQFF; cdr3_nt: TGCGCCAGCAGCTTAGGGACTAGCGGCAATGAGCAGTTCTTC
j_call: TRBJ2-2; d_call: TRBD2; clone_size: .; v_call: TRBV3-1/TRBV3-2; cdr3_aa: CASSHGGLAGGLTGELFF; cdr3_nt: TGTGCCAGCAGCCATGGAGGACTAGCGGGAGGCCTCACCGGGGAGCTGTTTTTT
j_call: TRBJ2-1; d_call: TRBD2; clone_size: .; v_call: TRBV27; cdr3_aa: CASSLAGGSNEQFF; cdr3_nt: TGTGCCAGCAGTTTAGCGGGAGGAAGCAATGAGCAGTTCTTC
j_call: TRBJ1-5; d_call: TRBD1; clone_size: .; v_call: TRBV4-2; cdr3_aa: CASSQQGQSNQPQHF; cdr3_nt: TGTGCCAGCAGCCAACAGGGACAGAGCAATCAGCCCCAGCATTTT
j_call: TRBJ2-1; d_call: TRBD2; clone_size: .; v_call: TRBV6-5; cdr3_aa: CASSLAGEQFF; cdr3_nt: TGTGCCAGCAGCTTAGCGGGGGAACAGTTCTTC
j_call: TRBJ1-2; d_call: .; clone_size: once; v_call: TRBV3-1/TRBV3-2; cdr3_aa: CASSHTGGARYGYTF; cdr3_nt: TGTGCCAGCAGCCATACCGGGGGAGCTCGCTATGGCTACACCTTC
j_call: TRBJ2-6; d_call: .; clone_size: .; v_call: TRBV4-1; cdr3_aa: CASGPIGGTGANVLTF; cdr3_nt: TGCGCCAGTGGACCTATAGGGGGAACTGGGGCCAACGTCCTGACTTTC
j_call: TRBJ1-6; d_call: .; clone_size: .; v_call: TRBV19; cdr3_aa: CASSWGPNNSPLHF; cdr3_nt: TGTGCCAGTAGTTGGGGGCCAAATAATTCACCCCTCCACTTT
j_call: TRBJ1-4; d_call: .; clone_size: .; v_call: TRBV3-1/TRBV3-2; cdr3_aa: CASSQGRGRNEKLFF; cdr3_nt: TGTGCCAGCAGTCAAGGGAGGGGAAGGAATGAAAAACTGTTTTTT
j_call: TRBJ1-1; d_call: .; clone_size: .; v_call: TRBV29-1; cdr3_aa: CSVVLPAGAFF; cdr3_nt: TGCAGCGTTGTACTCCCCGCGGGAGCTTTCTTT
j_call: TRBJ1-5; d_call: TRBD1; clone_size: .; v_call: TRBV7-2; cdr3_aa: CASSSQGAWNQPQHF; cdr3_nt: TGTGCCAGCAGCTCACAGGGGGCGTGGAATCAGCCCCAGCATTTT
j_call: TRBJ2-1; d_call: TRBD2; clone_size: .; v_call: TRBV5-6; cdr3_aa: CASSLGLAGGPSNEQFF; cdr3_nt: TGTGCCAGCAGCTTGGGGTTAGCGGGAGGGCCTAGCAATGAGCAGTTCTTC
j_call: TRBJ1-2; d_call: TRBD1; clone_size: .; v_call: TRBV5-1; cdr3_aa: CASSLAGQGAYGYTF; cdr3_nt: TGCGCCAGCAGCTTGGCTGGACAGGGGGCCTATGGCTACACCTTC